The present TCR beta chain was sequenced within a study of cytomegalovirus exposure and HLA in healthy donors. Whole-study context: Of over 350 genotyped donors, roughly 81% grouped in the Caucasian-associated ancestry cluster.

PCR primers comprised 60 Vbeta and 13 Jbeta primers. Clones were read by immunoSEQ multiplex PCR, and TCRdb kept only the in-frame ones, dropping some. Counted here are 200,000 or so clones, roughly 80% occurring once; the ten biggest clones make up about 1.4%. Broader study findings: According to the study, 160 or so TCR beta chains were cytomegalovirus-associated. Several V segments, TRBV6-2 and TRBV6-3 among them, could not be told apart and were dropped. Data from an earlier analysis indicated that most TCR beta V segments were productive either about 90% or about 30% of the time.

Concerning this clone itself: Its antigen is currently unknown.

Trimming cost V 1 base and J 3 bases, with 13 bases left between them. In germline, CDR1 is SGHAT, CDR2 FQNNGV. The length of the CDR3 is 15 residues. The chain uses TRBV11-2 and TRBJ2-7, with TRBD1 as a possible D gene (5 bases). The sequencing input was PBMCs. The TCR sequence derives from a girl aged 10 to 17 in good health and CMV-seronegative. The CDR3 region has the DNA TGTGCCAGCAGCTTAGTAGGGAAGGGGATCTACGAGCAGTACTTC. Protein: CASSLVGKGIYEQYF. The full variable domain, rest sourced from reference TRBV11-2 and TRBJ2-7, is EAGVAQSPRYKIIEKRQSVAFWCNPISGHATLYWYQQILGQGPKLLIQFQNNGVVDDSQLPKDRFSAERLKGVDSTLKIQPAKLEDSAVYLCASSLVGKGIYEQYFGPGTRLTVT.